The clone carrying this TCR beta chain was recorded a few times. Its matching antigen is unknown. The source of the sample is a study of beta chain features in type 1 diabetes. Study outcomes and limitations: Among all four CD4+ subsets, Type 1 diabetes patients had TCRB CDR3s that were moderately but significantly shorter.

Isolation of CD4+ naive, central memory, regulatory and stem cell-like memory cells was achieved by sorting via CD45RO/CCR7/CD25/CD127/CD95/CD27. The investigators reverse transcribed all of the isolated RNA, so they sequenced expressed TCRB transcripts. Sequenced naive, central memory and regulatory T cell samples produced an average of roughly 3.6 million reads. TCRdb's copy holds only in-frame clones and misses some; the assay was immunoSEQ multiplex PCR. The profile shows about 340,000 clones, approximately 15% of them singletons. CDR1 SQVTM and CDR2 ANQGSEA come from the germline V gene. The CDR3 covers 12 residues. The germline V and J ends were trimmed by 4 bases and 8 bases, with 12 bases remaining between them.

Sequencing was performed on naive CD4+ T cells from blood. The sequence came from a woman aged 18-35 years with type 1 diabetes. V is TRBV29-1 and J is TRBJ1-5, with D possibly TRBD1 on 6 matching bases. The CDR3 coding sequence is TGCAGCGTTGGCCAGGGGCCAGAGCCCCAGCATTTT. Protein sequence: CSVGQGPEPQHF.